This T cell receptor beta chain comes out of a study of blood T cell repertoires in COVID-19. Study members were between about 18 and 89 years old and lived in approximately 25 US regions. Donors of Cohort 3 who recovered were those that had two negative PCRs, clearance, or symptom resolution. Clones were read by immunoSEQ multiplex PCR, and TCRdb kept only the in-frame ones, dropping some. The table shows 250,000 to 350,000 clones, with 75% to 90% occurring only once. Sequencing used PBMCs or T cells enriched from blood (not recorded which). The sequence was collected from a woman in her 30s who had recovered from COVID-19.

CDR3 protein: CSVRTGNYGYTF. DNA for the CDR3: TGCAGCGTTAGGACAGGGAACTATGGCTACACCTTC. The genes are TRBV29-1 and TRBJ1-2, with 8 nucleotides matching TRBD1. The germline gives CDR1 SQVTM, CDR2 ANQGSEA. V trimming: 5 bases; J trimming: 2 bases; junction bases outside the gene matches: 1. The CDR3 extends over 12 amino acids.